These 21 T cell receptor beta chains were all obtained from the same sample, sequenced in a study of blood T cell repertoires in COVID-19. This table comes from immunoSEQ multiplex PCR, and its TCRdb copy is limited to in-frame clones, with some not included. The table includes 250,000 to 300,000 clones, around 90% detected once. Material for sequencing was peripheral blood. These receptors were collected from a woman aged 50 to 65 who had recovered from COVID-19.

The CDR3 nucleotides are TGTGCCAGCAGTCAAGGGACAGGGGGCAATCAGCCCCAGCATTTT. Its protein is CASSQGTGGNQPQHF. The chain couples TRBV28 to TRBJ1-5; 10 nucleotides match TRBD1. With 5 bases clipped from V and 2 bases from J, the junction kept 3 bases outside the gene matches. CDR1 and CDR2 (germline): MDHEN, SYDVKM. This CDR3 comprises 15 residues.

V usage is TRBV30 and J usage is TRBJ2-7, with D perhaps TRBD2 (6 bases). Per germline, CDR1 GTSNPN and CDR2 SVGIG (reference sequence). CDR3 length: 13 amino acids. The V end was cut by 2 bases, the J end by 2 bases, with 10 bases between. CDR3 bases: TGTGCCTGGAGTCTGGGAGGAGCCTACGAGCAGTACTTC. It encodes CAWSLGGAYEQYF.

The chain has TRBV20-1 and TRBJ2-5, with 8 bases identical to TRBD2. Per the germline V gene, CDR1 is DFQATT and CDR2 is SNEGSKA (reference sequence). CDR3 length: 14 amino acids. The V segment lost 3 bases and the J segment 3 bases; nucleotides outside the gene matches: 6. The CDR3 reads CSASKGRGEETQYF. Written as DNA, the CDR3 is TGCAGTGCTAGTAAGGGGCGGGGGGAAGAGACCCAGTACTTC.

This chain connects TRBV28 to TRBJ1-2, with a possible D match to TRBD1 (5 bases). V lost 6 bases and J lost 2, with 13 bases in between. Germline values: CDR1 MDHEN, CDR2 SYDVKM. The CDR3 sequence is 14 residues long. The CDR3 DNA follows: TGTGCCAGCAGGTCTCCCTCAGGGAACTATGGCTACACCTTC. This gives the protein CASRSPSGNYGYTF.

In this sample, this clone turned up a few times. The chain carries TRBV19 and TRBJ1-5, with TRBD1 matching over 9 bases. This CDR3 is 19 amino acids long. The germline CDR1 and CDR2 sequences are LNHDA and SQIVND (reference sequence). Unmatched junction bases numbered 13, after V lost 3 bases and J lost 1 base. The CDR3 sequence: CASSIRRDRASKSNQPQHF. The CDR3 DNA sequence: TGTGCCAGTAGTATCCGCCGGGACAGGGCCTCCAAAAGCAATCAGCCCCAGCATTTT.

The chain joins TRBV7-2 to TRBJ2-7, with 8 bases that match TRBD2. Germline V gene sequence: CDR1 SGHTA, CDR2 FQGNSA. V shed 5 bases, J shed 7 bases, and the junction held 10 bases outside the gene matches. This CDR3 comprises 14 residues. Written as DNA, the CDR3 is TGTGCCAGCAGCCACCCGGGACTAGGAAGGGAGCAGTACTTC. Its protein is CASSHPGLGREQYF.

This chain links TRBV18 with TRBJ2-7; no definite D call. Germline V gene data show CDR1 as KGHSH and CDR2 as LQKENI. The CDR3 has 14 residues. V lost 3 bases, J lost 1 base, and 10 bases lay in between. CDR3 sequence (DNA): TGTGCCAGCTCACCGGTTACCCAGTCCTACGAGCAGTACTTC. It yields the protein CASSPVTQSYEQYF.

This clone occurred once. V is TRBV4-1 and J is TRBJ1-4, with TRBD1 matching 7 bases. The CDR3 sequence is 16 residues long. Germline assignment: CDR1 MGHRA and CDR2 YSYEKL. V dropped 0 bases and J dropped 11; count of bases not matched to a gene: 12. The CDR3 loop is CASSQDRGRGEMKLFF. CDR3 nucleotides: TGCGCCAGCAGCCAAGATAGGGGCAGGGGGGAAATGAAACTGTTTTTT.

The V gene is TRBV12-3 or TRBV12-4, the J gene TRBJ2-5; D is uncertain. V was cut by 3 bases and J by 7 bases, with 6 bases left in between. The CDR3 spans 11 residues. The CDR3 DNA follows: TGTGCCAGCAGTTTGTCCGGGACCCAGTACTTC. It yields the protein CASSLSGTQYF.

The CDR3 DNA reads TGTGCCAGCAGTCCATATCTCAGACAGACAGATACGCAGTATTTT. Protein sequence: CASSPYLRQTDTQYF. The rearrangement links TRBV6-5 to TRBJ2-3; tentative D call: TRBD1 (5 bases). This CDR3 spans 15 amino acids. The germline V gene encodes CDR1 MNHEY and CDR2 SVGAGI. The V and J ends lost 5 bases and 3 bases respectively, with 15 bases between them.

The chain links TRBV5-4 to TRBJ1-3; the D gene is possibly TRBD1 (5 bases). The CDR3 is 16 residues long. V lost 4 bases, J lost 2 bases, and 16 bases lay in between. Germline V CDR1 and CDR2: SGHNT, YYREEE (reference sequence). This CDR3 is CASSKLGQGTGNTIYF. DNA for the CDR3: TGTGCCAGCAGCAAGTTGGGGCAGGGTACTGGAAACACCATATATTTT.

This chain joins TRBV15 and TRBJ2-2, with 8 bases identical to TRBD2. CDR1 and CDR2 from the germline V gene are LNHNV and YYDKDF (reference sequence). The V segment lost 2 bases and the J segment 5 bases; nucleotides outside the gene matches: 10. The CDR3 contains 17 residues. As DNA, the CDR3 is TGTGCCACCAGCAGATCCGCGGGGGGCCTTGGAACCGGGGAGCTGTTTTTT. It specifies CATSRSAGGLGTGELFF.

This sequence joins TRBV5-4 and TRBJ2-6; no reliable D call. V was cut by 1 base and J by 2 bases, with 19 bases left in between. Per the germline V gene, CDR1 is SGHNT and CDR2 is YYREEE (reference sequence). CDR3 length: 19 amino acids. CDR3 sequence reads: CASSLNPLVPLTGANVLTF. The CDR3 DNA is TGTGCCAGCAGCTTGAACCCACTCGTACCCCTTACTGGGGCCAACGTCCTGACTTTC.

V and J are TRBV5-4 and TRBJ1-2; D ambiguous. The CDR3 is 15 amino acids. CDR1 and CDR2 from the germline V gene are SGHNT and YYREEE (reference sequence). V lost 6 bases and J lost 8, with 23 bases in between. The CDR3 coding sequence is TGTGCCAGCACCAGATTTGATAATCTCATTAAAGGCTACACCTTC. It translates to CASTRFDNLIKGYTF.

The chain recombines TRBV7-9 with TRBJ1-6; 9 bases map to TRBD1. V gave up 5 bases and J gave up 8 bases; unmatched junction bases: 19. Germline assignment: CDR1 SEHNR and CDR2 FQNEAQ (reference sequence). The CDR3 totals 19 residues. CDR3 nucleotides: TGTGCCAGCAGCCCCCGAGGACAGGGGATCTCAGGAGAAGATTCACCCCTCCACTTT. Its protein product is CASSPRGQGISGEDSPLHF.

The rearrangement links TRBV24-1 to TRBJ2-2; 8 bases are a match to TRBD1. The germline V gene has CDR1 KGHDR and CDR2 SFDVKD. Trimming removed 0 bases from V and 4 bases from J; junction bases left unmatched: 3. The CDR3 runs to 16 residues. The CDR3 here is CATSDLRQGATGELFF. The CDR3 coding sequence is TGTGCCACCAGTGATTTGCGGCAGGGGGCCACCGGGGAGCTGTTTTTT.

This clone was counted a single time. The chain couples TRBV28 to TRBJ2-1, with a possible D match to TRBD1 (7 bases). The CDR3 has 12 amino acids. Trimming shortened V by 11 bases and J by 4 bases, and 12 bases separated the two germline ends. CDR1 and CDR2 from the germline V gene are MDHEN and SYDVKM. The CDR3 DNA is TGTGCCGCGGGACAGTCTTACAATGAGCAGTTCTTC. It yields the protein CAAGQSYNEQFF.

This clone has a handful of counts. V is TRBV6-6 and J is TRBJ2-2; no clear D gene. Trimming removed 7 bases from V and 8 bases from J, with 8 bases in between. The CDR3 sequence is 11 residues long. The germline V gene has CDR1 MNHNY and CDR2 SVGAGI (reference sequence). The CDR3 bases are TGTGCCAGCAAAGTGGCTGGGGAGCTGTTTTTT. Protein sequence: CASKVAGELFF.

The chain employs TRBV9 and TRBJ2-6; no definite D call. Germline CDR1 and CDR2: SGDLS and YYNGEE. Trimming stripped 7 bases from V and 1 base from J, with 9 bases between. The CDR3 has 14 residues. The CDR3 loop reads CASSMESGANVLTF. CDR3 DNA: TGTGCCAGCTCCATGGAGTCTGGGGCCAACGTCCTGACTTTC.

The chain uses TRBV3-1 (or the pseudogene TRBV3-2) and TRBJ2-2, with 12 bases identical to TRBD2. The CDR3 runs to 16 residues. V lost 6 bases, J lost 7 bases, and 9 bases stayed unmatched. Germline lookup yields CDR1 LGHDT and CDR2 YNNKEL (reference sequence). CDR3 in amino acids: CASRHLAGGVGGELFF. CDR3 nucleotide sequence: TGTGCCAGCAGGCATCTAGCGGGAGGGGTCGGCGGGGAGCTGTTTTTT.

The J gene is TRBJ2-5, the V gene TRBV3-1 (or the pseudogene TRBV3-2); TRBD2 aligns across 7 bases. CDR1 is LGHDT, CDR2 YNNKEL, per germline (reference sequence). This CDR3 has 15 amino acids. The V and J ends lost 0 bases and 1 base, in that order; junction bases with no gene match: 2. The CDR3 loop reads CASSQDLAAQETQYF. The CDR3 DNA reads as TGTGCCAGCAGCCAAGATCTAGCGGCCCAAGAGACCCAGTACTTC.